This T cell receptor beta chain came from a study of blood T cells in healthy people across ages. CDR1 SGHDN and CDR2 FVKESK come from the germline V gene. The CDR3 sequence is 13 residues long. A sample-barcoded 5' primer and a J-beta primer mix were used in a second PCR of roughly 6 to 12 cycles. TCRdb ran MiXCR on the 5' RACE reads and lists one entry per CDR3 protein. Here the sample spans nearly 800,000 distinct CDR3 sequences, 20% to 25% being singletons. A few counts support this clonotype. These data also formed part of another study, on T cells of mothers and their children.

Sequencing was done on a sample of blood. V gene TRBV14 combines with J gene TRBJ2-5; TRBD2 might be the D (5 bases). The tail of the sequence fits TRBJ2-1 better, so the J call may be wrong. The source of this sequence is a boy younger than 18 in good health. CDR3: CASSGWGAGEQFF. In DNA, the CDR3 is TGTGCCAGCAGCGGGTGGGGAGCTGGTGAGCAGTTCTTC.